A single sample gave rise to the 7 T cell receptor beta chains below, sequenced in a study of T cell changes during pregnancy in multiple sclerosis. TCRdb's table, derived via immunoSEQ multiplex PCR, lists solely in-frame clones and lacks some. The sample records 95,000 to 100,000 clones, 91% being singletons. The input for sequencing was peripheral blood, taken in the second trimester of pregnancy. The receptors shown here come from a female donor with multiple sclerosis, enrolled in a pregnancy study.

This clone showed up just once. V is TRBV15 and J is TRBJ1-1; 8 bases are shared with TRBD1. V gave up 3 bases and J gave up 11 bases; unmatched junction bases: 20. This CDR3 is built from 17 residues. Germline V gene lookup returns CDR1 LNHNV and CDR2 YYDKDF (reference sequence). The CDR3 nucleotides are TGTGCCACCAGCAGTTCGAGCCCACGCCTGTTGACAGGGGAGGCTTTCTTT. Amino acids: CATSSSSPRLLTGEAFF.

The chain recombines TRBV6-1 with TRBJ2-5; TRBD1 aligns across 7 bases. Germline CDR1 reads MNHNS; CDR2 reads SASEGT. The CDR3 length is 14 residues. J lost 1 base, V lost 3 bases, and 2 bases had no gene match. The CDR3 reads CASSDTGAQETQYF. The CDR3 region has the DNA TGTGCCAGCAGTGATACAGGGGCCCAAGAGACCCAGTACTTC.

V gene TRBV5-1 combines with J gene TRBJ1-1, with 9 nucleotides matching TRBD1. Trimming at V came to 0 bases and at J to 8 bases, leaving 5 bases not matched to a gene. The CDR3 sequence is 14 residues long. In germline, CDR1 is SGHRS, CDR2 YFSETQ. Here the CDR3 reads CASSLVVQGAEAFF. CDR3 coding DNA: TGCGCCAGCAGCTTGGTTGTACAGGGGGCGGAAGCTTTCTTT.

The gene calls are TRBV9 and TRBJ2-7; 7 positions match TRBD2. CDR3 length: 14 amino acids. Trimming at V came to 0 bases and at J to 7 bases, leaving 7 bases not matched to a gene. Germline CDR1 SGDLS, CDR2 YYNGEE. The CDR3 is CASSVAGTTREQYF. CDR3 in DNA: TGTGCCAGCAGCGTAGCCGGGACTACGAGGGAGCAGTACTTC.

V is TRBV28 and J is TRBJ2-5, with a possible D match to TRBD1 (5 bases). The CDR3 spans 12 residues. CDR1 and CDR2 from the germline V gene are MDHEN and SYDVKM. The germline V and J ends were trimmed by 5 bases and 5 bases, with 9 bases remaining between them. Here the CDR3 reads CASSAGLETQYF. As DNA, the CDR3 is TGTGCCAGCAGTGCAGGGTTGGAGACCCAGTACTTC.

The chain couples TRBV30 to TRBJ1-3; D call uncertain. The V gene lost 0 bases and the J gene lost 2 bases, with 8 bases spanning the gap. The CDR3 has 14 amino acids. The germline V gene has CDR1 GTSNPN and CDR2 SVGIG (reference sequence). In DNA, the CDR3 is TGTGCCTGGAGTGTACTAGCCGCTGGAAACACCATATATTTT. This gives the protein CAWSVLAAGNTIYF.

The count of this clone is one. The gene calls are TRBV13 and TRBJ2-7; TRBD2 aligns across 14 bases. Germline loops: CDR1 PRHDT, CDR2 FYEKMQ (reference sequence). The CDR3 is made up of 17 amino acids. V trimming: 5 bases; J trimming: 7 bases; junction bases outside the gene matches: 13. The CDR3 region has the DNA TGTGCCAGCAGCCCGCGGACTAGCGGGAGGCAAATGGGGGAGCAGTACTTC. Translated, it gives CASSPRTSGRQMGEQYF.